This TCR beta chain was identified in a study of T-cell memory formation after mild COVID-19 (dated by TCRdb to the early 2020s). Concerning the study at large: TCR sequence clusters from the two donors were largely donor specific. T-cell clones expanding and contracting after mild COVID-19 in a couple of donors were tracked by longitudinal TCRalpha and TCRbeta repertoire sequencing. The cohort was made up of two young adult volunteers, one female and one male, who were previously healthy. What the authors observed across the whole study: Some responding clones were found in pre-infection memory, which suggests that pre-existing cross-reactive memory T cells took part in the SARS-CoV-2 response. Contracting CD4+ clones were located mainly in the CM and EM memory subsets, whereas CD8+ clones were found to be enriched in EMRA. SARS-CoV-2 specificity of the second-wave clones peaking on day 37 was not confirmed. The study included only a couple of mild cases, and larger cohorts that include severe cases with pre-infection samples were judged to be necessary. From day 15 to 85, contracting clones showed balanced CD4/CD8 phenotypes, whereas a second wave of clones that expanded from day 15 to 37 leaned towards CD4+.

Remarks on this clonotype: No cognate antigen has been identified for it. Nothing much larger sits one base from this clone, and base qualities are not available.

Ficoll-Paque density gradient centrifugation was the method used to isolate PBMCs. The cysteine opens and the phenylalanine closes a CDR3 of 14 amino acids. Of the read, only the CDR3 DNA is kept; its 42 bases are in frame from base 1. According to the germline V gene (reference sequence), CDR1 reads SGHKS and CDR2 reads YYEKEE. The germline V end is reduced by 4 bases and the J end by 15 bases; junction bases left unmatched: 14. TCRdb records Illumina NovaSeq 6000 as the sequencer. TCRalpha and TCRbeta cDNA libraries were built by 5'RACE with constant-segment primers, adding sample barcodes and unique molecular identifiers. RNA was extracted from every sample with Trizol reagent. Amplification of the libraries took two PCR steps, and the second step added a second sample barcode plus Illumina TruSeq adapters. The libraries were sequenced on an Illumina NovaSeq using 2 x 150 bp paired-end reads. Per the source publication's procedure: With migec v1.2.7, reads were demultiplexed and then collapsed into UMI-guided consensus sequences. Using mixcr v2.1.11, the UMI consensuses were aligned to TRA and TRB V and J templates and assembled into clonotypes. Clonotypes were classified as expanded or contracted when called significant by both edgeR and NoisET, with noise models trained on biological replicates. For edgeR calls, the thresholds were a false discovery rate-adjusted p below 0.01 and a log2 fold-change of 1. PCA with hierarchical clustering of max-normalized trajectories of the 1000 most abundant clonotypes was used as exploratory dynamics analysis. Each responding clone was given a CD4 or CD8 phenotype based on the CD4+ and CD8+ repertoires, which had been sequenced separately. TCRdb took the public reads, trimmed them with fastp at Q25, ran MiXCR for clone calling and kept in-frame beta chains. Each CDR3 protein appears once, grouped with its most common genes and DNA. Here the V and J calls rest on TCRdb's processing, not on the authors' analysis. This sample is represented by about 340,000 distinct CDR3 sequences; roughly 13% of them were singletons. About a fifth of the sample comes from the top ten.

The sequence derives from a man between 18 and 29 years old who had mild COVID-19 (a few samples of this study predate the infection). The sample titles of this study are shuffled in the database, so cell type and time point are left out; the donor was told from shared clones. Source material: PBMCs or a T cell subset sorted from them (not recorded which). The chain is assembled from TRBV5-5 and TRBJ2-1; TRBD1 agrees with 9 junctional bases. The nucleotide sequence reads TGTGCCAGCAGCACCGGGACAGGGTCGGCCGGTGGGTTCTTC. This sequence encodes CASSTGTGSAGGFF.